The clone carrying this T cell receptor (beta chain) was detected only once. The source of the sample is a study of shared clonotypes between healthy human individuals. The repertoire was sequenced with immunoSEQ multiplex PCR; TCRdb's copy has only in-frame clones and lacks some. The repertoire has more than 400,000 clones, roughly 95% of them found once; the top ten carry about 0.068%. The specimen was naive CD4+ T cells sorted from blood. Regarding subset: CD45RA+ positively selected. The origin of this receptor is a woman in her twenties or thirties in good health.

The CDR3 nucleotides are TGTGCCTGGAGTCGGGACAGGGACTATGGCTACACCTTC. Translated: CAWSRDRDYGYTF. This sequence joins TRBV30 and TRBJ1-2; 9 bases map to TRBD1. From germline, CDR1 is GTSNPN and CDR2 SVGIG (reference sequence). The CDR3 is 13 amino acids. V trimming: 2 bases; J trimming: 3 bases; junction bases outside the gene matches: 1.